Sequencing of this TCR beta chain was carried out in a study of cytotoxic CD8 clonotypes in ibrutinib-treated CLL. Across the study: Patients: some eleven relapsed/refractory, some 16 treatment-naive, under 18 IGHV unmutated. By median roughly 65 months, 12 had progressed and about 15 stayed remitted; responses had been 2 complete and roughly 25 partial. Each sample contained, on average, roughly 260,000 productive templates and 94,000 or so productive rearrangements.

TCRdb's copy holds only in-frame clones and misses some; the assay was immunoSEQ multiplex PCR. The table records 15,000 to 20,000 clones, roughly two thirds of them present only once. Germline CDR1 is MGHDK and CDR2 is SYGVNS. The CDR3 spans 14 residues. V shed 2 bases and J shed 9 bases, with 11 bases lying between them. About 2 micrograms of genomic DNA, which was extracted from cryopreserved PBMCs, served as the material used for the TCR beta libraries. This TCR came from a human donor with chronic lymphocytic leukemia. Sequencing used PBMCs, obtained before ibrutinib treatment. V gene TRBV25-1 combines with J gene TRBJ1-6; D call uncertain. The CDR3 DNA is TGTGCCAGCAGTGAACATGGGTCGGGTTCACCCCTCCACTTT. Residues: CASSEHGSGSPLHF.